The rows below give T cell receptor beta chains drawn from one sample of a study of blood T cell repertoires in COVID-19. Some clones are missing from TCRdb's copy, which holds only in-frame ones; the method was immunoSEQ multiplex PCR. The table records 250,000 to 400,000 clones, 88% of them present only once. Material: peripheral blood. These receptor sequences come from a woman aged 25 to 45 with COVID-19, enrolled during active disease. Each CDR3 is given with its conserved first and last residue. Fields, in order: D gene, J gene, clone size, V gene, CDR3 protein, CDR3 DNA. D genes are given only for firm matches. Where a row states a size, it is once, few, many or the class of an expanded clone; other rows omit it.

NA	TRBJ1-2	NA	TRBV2	CASIGGRGGYGYTF	TGTGCCAGCATCGGAGGGAGGGGAGGCTATGGCTACACCTTC
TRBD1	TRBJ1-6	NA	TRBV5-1	CASSLDGTEYSPLHF	TGCGCCAGCAGCTTGGATGGGACAGAGTATTCACCCCTCCACTTT
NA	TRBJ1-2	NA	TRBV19	CASKIGGNYGYTF	TGTGCCAGTAAGATTGGGGGGAACTATGGCTACACCTTC
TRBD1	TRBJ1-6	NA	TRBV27	CASRPTGGNSPLHF	TGTGCCAGCAGACCCACAGGGGGAAATTCACCCCTCCACTTT
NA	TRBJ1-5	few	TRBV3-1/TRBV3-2	CASSQALGPGPQHF	TGTGCCAGCAGCCAAGCTTTAGGCCCGGGGCCCCAGCATTTT
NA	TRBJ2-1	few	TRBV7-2	CASSNYLHNEQFF	TGTGCCAGCAGTAATTACCTACACAATGAGCAGTTCTTC
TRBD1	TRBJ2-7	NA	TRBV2	CATDRAYSYEQYF	TGTGCCACGGACAGGGCTTACTCCTACGAGCAGTACTTC
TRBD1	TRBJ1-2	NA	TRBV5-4	CASSEGTVENYGYTF	TGTGCCAGCAGCGAGGGGACAGTTGAGAACTATGGCTACACCTTC
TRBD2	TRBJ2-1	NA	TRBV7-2	CASSPTRLAAYNEQFF	TGTGCCAGCAGCCCCACCCGACTAGCGGCATACAATGAGCAGTTCTTC
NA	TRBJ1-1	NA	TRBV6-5	CASSFTWATEAFF	TGTGCCAGCAGCTTTACGTGGGCTACTGAAGCTTTCTTT
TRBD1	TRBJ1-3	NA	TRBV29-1	CSAVQGAVGDTIYF	TGCAGCGCAGTGCAGGGGGCAGTCGGTGACACCATATATTTT
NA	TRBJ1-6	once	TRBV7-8	CASSLFGGVQGNSPLHF	TGTGCCAGCAGCTTATTCGGCGGTGTACAGGGAAATTCACCCCTCCACTTT
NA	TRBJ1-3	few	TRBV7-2	CASSFLSGNTIYF	TGTGCCAGCAGCTTTTTATCTGGAAACACCATATATTTT
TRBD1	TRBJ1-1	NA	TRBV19	CASIAGTGYTEAFF	TGTGCCAGTATTGCCGGGACAGGGTACACTGAAGCTTTCTTT
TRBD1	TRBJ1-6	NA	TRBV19	CASRKGQLNSPLHF	TGTGCCAGTAGAAAGGGACAGCTTAATTCACCCCTCCACTTT
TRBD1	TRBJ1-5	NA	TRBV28	CASSQGQGNQPQHF	TGTGCCAGCAGCCAAGGACAGGGCAATCAGCCCCAGCATTTT
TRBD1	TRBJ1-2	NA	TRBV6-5	CASSYSGQIYGYTF	TGTGCCAGCAGTTACTCGGGACAGATCTATGGCTACACCTTC
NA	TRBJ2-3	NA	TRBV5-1	CASSLGAGAGLDTQYF	TGCGCCAGCAGCTTGGGGGCCGGGGCGGGGCTAGATACGCAGTATTTT
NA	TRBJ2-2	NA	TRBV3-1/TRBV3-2	CASRLGGGRTGELFF	TGTGCCAGCAGGCTGGGGGGAGGTCGCACCGGGGAGCTGTTTTTT
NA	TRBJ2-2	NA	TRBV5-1	CASSATPQGRSDTGELFF	TGCGCCAGCAGCGCGACACCACAGGGGAGGAGCGACACCGGGGAGCTGTTTTTT
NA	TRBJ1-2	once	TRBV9	CASSGQDRDTPRGLYGYTF	TGTGCCAGCAGCGGACAGGACCGGGACACGCCCAGGGGACTATATGGCTACACCTTC
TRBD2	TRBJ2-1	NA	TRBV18	CASSPAGLAGGREQFF	TGTGCCAGCTCACCAGCCGGACTAGCGGGGGGTAGGGAGCAGTTCTTC
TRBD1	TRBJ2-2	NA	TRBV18	CASSTTGYTGELFF	TGTGCCAGCTCAACGACAGGGTACACCGGGGAGCTGTTTTTT
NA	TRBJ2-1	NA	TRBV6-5	CASRPLGYNEQFF	TGTGCCAGCAGACCTCTAGGCTACAATGAGCAGTTCTTC
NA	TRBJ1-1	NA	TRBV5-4	CASSLDSPEAFF	TGTGCCAGCAGCTTAGACAGCCCCGAAGCTTTCTTT
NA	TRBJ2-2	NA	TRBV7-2	CASLRGGELFF	TGTGCCAGCCTCCGGGGCGGGGAGCTGTTTTTT
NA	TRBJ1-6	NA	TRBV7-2	CASSLVGGGGNSPLHF	TGTGCCAGCAGCTTAGTCGGGGGAGGCGGTAATTCACCCCTCCACTTT
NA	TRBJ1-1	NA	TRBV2	CASSTEMNTEAFF	TGTGCCAGCAGCACAGAGATGAACACTGAAGCTTTCTTT
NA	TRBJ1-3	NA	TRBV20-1	CSATYRNTIYF	TGCAGTGCTACCTATAGAAACACCATATATTTT
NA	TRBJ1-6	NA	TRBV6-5	CASSRSLRAPLHF	TGTGCCAGCAGTCGCTCTCTACGGGCACCCCTCCACTTT
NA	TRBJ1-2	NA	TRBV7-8	CASSFAESYGYTF	TGTGCCAGCAGCTTTGCAGAATCTTATGGCTACACCTTC
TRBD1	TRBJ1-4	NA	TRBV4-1	CASSQGDRGGGEKLFF	TGCGCCAGCAGCCAAGGGGACAGGGGAGGAGGTGAAAAACTGTTTTTT
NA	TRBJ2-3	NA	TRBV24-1	CATSDFYSTDTQYF	TGTGCCACCAGTGATTTCTACAGCACAGATACGCAGTATTTT
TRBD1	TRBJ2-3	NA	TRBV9	CASTQDRGPDTQYF	TGTGCCAGCACCCAGGACAGGGGCCCAGATACGCAGTATTTT
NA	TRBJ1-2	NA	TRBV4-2	CASSQDARGTINYGYTF	TGTGCCAGCAGCCAAGATGCCAGGGGCACGATTAACTATGGCTACACCTTC
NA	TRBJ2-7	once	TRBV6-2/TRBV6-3	CASSGLVPGNYEQYF	TGTGCCAGCAGTGGCCTGGTTCCGGGGAACTACGAGCAGTACTTC
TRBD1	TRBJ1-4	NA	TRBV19	CASSPSGQPATNEKLFF	TGTGCCAGTAGTCCCTCGGGACAGCCCGCAACTAATGAAAAACTGTTTTTT
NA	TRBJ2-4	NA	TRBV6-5	CASSLDNRNIQYF	TGTGCCAGCAGCCTGGACAATCGAAACATTCAGTACTTC
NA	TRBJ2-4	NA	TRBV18	CASSPRALIAKNIQYF	TGTGCCAGCTCACCACGGGCGCTAATCGCCAAAAACATTCAGTACTTC
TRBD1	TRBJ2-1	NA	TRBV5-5	CASSLATGVIDEQFF	TGTGCCAGCAGCTTGGCGACAGGGGTTATCGATGAGCAGTTCTTC
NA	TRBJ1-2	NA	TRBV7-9	CASSLVTEVGYTF	TGTGCCAGCAGCTTAGTTACAGAAGTAGGCTACACCTTC
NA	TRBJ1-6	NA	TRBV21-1	CASGGGAPVCSYNSPLHF	TGTGCCAGCGGGGGGGGCGCGCCGGTGTGCTCCTATAATTCACCCCTCCACTTT
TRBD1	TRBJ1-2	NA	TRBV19	CASSILDRGGLGYTF	TGTGCCAGTAGTATCCTAGACAGGGGGGGGTTAGGCTACACCTTC
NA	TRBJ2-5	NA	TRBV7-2	CASSLGRGANQETQYF	TGTGCCAGCAGCCTCGGACGGGGGGCAAACCAAGAGACCCAGTACTTC
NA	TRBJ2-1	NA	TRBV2	CASSGGDSLYNEQFF	TGTGCCAGCAGTGGTGGGGACTCACTCTACAATGAGCAGTTCTTC
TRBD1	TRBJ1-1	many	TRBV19	CASSLTGTDEAFF	TGTGCCAGTAGTTTAACCGGGACAGATGAAGCTTTCTTT
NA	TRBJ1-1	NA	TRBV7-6	CASANYQGQNTEAFF	TGTGCCAGCGCAAATTACCAGGGCCAAAACACTGAAGCTTTCTTT
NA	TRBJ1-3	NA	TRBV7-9	CASTQRGRAAGNTIYF	TGTGCCAGCACCCAAAGGGGCAGAGCAGCCGGAAACACCATATATTTT
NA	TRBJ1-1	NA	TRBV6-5	CASSYDSLNTEAFF	TGTGCCAGCAGTTACGACAGTTTGAACACTGAAGCTTTCTTT
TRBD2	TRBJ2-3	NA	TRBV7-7	CASSCSSGESTDTQYF	TGTGCTAGCAGCTGCTCTAGCGGGGAGAGCACAGATACGCAGTATTTT
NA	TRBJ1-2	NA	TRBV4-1	CASSQEEPGIVYGYTF	TGCGCCAGCAGCCAAGAGGAGCCGGGAATCGTCTATGGCTACACCTTC
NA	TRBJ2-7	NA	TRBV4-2	CASSQGGQTYEQYF	TGTGCCAGCAGCCAAGGCGGACAAACCTACGAGCAGTACTTC
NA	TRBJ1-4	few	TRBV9	CASSGSNEKLFF	TGTGCCAGCAGCGGGAGTAATGAAAAACTGTTTTTT
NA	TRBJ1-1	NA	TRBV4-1	CASSQDRGIGNTEAFF	TGCGCCAGCAGCCAAGATCGGGGGATTGGGAACACTGAAGCTTTCTTT
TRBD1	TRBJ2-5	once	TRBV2	CASSEDRGRETQYF	TGTGCCAGCAGTGAAGACAGGGGACGGGAGACCCAGTACTTC
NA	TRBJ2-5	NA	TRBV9	CASSVALATQETQYF	TGTGCCAGCAGCGTAGCGTTAGCTACCCAAGAGACCCAGTACTTC
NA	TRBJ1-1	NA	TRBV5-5	CASSRDHNTEAFF	TGTGCCAGCAGCCGGGATCATAACACTGAAGCTTTCTTT